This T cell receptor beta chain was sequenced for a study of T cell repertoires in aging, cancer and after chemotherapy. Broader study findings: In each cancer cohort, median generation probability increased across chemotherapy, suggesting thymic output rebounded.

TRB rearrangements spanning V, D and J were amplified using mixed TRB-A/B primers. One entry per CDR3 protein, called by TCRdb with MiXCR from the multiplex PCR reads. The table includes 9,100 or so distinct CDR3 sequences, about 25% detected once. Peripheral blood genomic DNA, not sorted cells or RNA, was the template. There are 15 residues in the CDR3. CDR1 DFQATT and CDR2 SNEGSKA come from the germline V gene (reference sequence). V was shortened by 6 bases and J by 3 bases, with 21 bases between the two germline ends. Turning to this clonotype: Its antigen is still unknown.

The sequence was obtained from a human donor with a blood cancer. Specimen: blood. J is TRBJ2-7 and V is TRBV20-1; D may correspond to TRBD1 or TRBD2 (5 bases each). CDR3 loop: CSAKNRDQTYYEQYF. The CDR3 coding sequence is TGCAGTGCAAAGAACCGGGACCAGACATACTACGAGCAGTACTTC.